The entry below gives a single T cell receptor (beta chain) sequence along with its context. CDR1 and CDR2 from the germline V gene are MDHEN and SYDVKM. The CDR3 sequence is 14 residues long. V lost 6 bases, J lost 1 base, and 12 bases lay in between. The data stem from a study of blood T cell repertoires in COVID-19. Study details: COVID-19 samples, acute and convalescent, were from the United States, Italy and Spain.

Authors' methods: Reference gene primer amplification gave estimated nucleated cell counts. Assay: immunoSEQ multiplex PCR; the TCRdb copy retains only in-frame clones and omits some. V and J calls and clone size are as listed in that table; D and trimming were resolved from the DNA. Here the sample spans 150,000 to 200,000 clones, about 80% being singletons. This chain links TRBV28 with TRBJ1-1; weak D call: TRBD1 (6 bases). Sequenced: peripheral blood. This clonotype was sampled from a woman older than 75 with acute or convalescent COVID-19. The CDR3: CASRRTGKNTEAFF. CDR3 nucleotide sequence: TGTGCCAGCAGGAGAACAGGGAAGAACACTGAAGCTTTCTTT.